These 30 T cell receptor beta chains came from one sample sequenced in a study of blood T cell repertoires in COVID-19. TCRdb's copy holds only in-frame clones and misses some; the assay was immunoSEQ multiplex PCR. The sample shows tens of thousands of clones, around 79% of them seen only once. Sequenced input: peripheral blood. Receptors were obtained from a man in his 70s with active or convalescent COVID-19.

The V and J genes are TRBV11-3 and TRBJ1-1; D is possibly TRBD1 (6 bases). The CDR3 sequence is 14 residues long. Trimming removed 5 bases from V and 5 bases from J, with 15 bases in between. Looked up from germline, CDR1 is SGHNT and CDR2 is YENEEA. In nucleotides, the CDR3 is TGTGCCAGCAGCCCCGGACAGAGGGGGACTGAAGCTTTCTTT. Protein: CASSPGQRGTEAFF. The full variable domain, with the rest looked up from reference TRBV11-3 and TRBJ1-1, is EAGVVQSPRYKIIEKKQPVAFWCNPISGHNTLYWYLQNLGQGPELLIRYENEEAVDDSQLPKDRFSAERLKGVDSTLKIQPAELGDSAVYLCASSPGQRGTEAFFGQGTRLTVV.

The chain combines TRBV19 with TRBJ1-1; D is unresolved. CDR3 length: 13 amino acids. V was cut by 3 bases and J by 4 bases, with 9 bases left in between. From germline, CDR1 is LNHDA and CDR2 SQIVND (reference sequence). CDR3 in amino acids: CASSMERFTEAFF. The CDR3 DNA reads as TGTGCCAGTAGTATGGAGCGGTTCACTGAAGCTTTCTTT.

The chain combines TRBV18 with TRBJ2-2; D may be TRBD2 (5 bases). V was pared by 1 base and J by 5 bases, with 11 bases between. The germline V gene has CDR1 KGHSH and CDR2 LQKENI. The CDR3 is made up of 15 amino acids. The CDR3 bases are TGTGCCAGCTCACCACGGTCGGGGAAGACCGGGGAGCTGTTTTTT. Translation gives CASSPRSGKTGELFF.

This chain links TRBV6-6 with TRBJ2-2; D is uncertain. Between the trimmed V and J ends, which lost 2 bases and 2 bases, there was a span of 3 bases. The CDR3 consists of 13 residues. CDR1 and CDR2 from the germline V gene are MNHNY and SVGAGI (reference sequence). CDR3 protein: CASSYLNTGELFF. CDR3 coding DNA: TGTGCCAGCAGTTACCTCAACACCGGGGAGCTGTTTTTT.

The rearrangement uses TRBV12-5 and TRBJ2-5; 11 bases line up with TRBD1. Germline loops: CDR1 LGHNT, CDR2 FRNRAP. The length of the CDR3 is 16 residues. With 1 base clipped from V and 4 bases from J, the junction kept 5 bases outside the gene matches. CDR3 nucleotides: TGTGCTAGTGGTTTGGATCCGGGACAGGGGGGAGAGACCCAGTACTTC. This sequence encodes CASGLDPGQGGETQYF.

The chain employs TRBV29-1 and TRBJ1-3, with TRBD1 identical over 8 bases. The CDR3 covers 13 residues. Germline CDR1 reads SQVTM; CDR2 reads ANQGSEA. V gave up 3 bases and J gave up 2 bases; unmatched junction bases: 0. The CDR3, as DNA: TGCAGCGTTGAGACAGGGGCTGGAAACACCATATATTTT. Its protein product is CSVETGAGNTIYF.

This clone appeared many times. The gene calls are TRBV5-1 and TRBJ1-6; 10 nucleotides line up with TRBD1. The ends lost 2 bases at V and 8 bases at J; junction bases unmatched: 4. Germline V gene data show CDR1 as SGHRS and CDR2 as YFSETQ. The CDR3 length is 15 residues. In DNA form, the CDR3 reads TGCGCCAGCAGCTTTGCCGGGACAGGGGATTCACCCCTCCACTTT. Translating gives CASSFAGTGDSPLHF.

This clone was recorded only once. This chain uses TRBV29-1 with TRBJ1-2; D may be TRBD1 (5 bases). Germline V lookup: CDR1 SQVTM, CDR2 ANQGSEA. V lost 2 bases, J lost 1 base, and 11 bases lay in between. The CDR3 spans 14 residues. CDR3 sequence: CSVERSGVNYGYTF. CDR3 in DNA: TGCAGCGTTGAAAGATCGGGGGTTAACTATGGCTACACCTTC.

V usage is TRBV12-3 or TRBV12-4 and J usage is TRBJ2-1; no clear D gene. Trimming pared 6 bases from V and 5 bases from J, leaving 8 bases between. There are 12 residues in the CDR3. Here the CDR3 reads CASSRSNNEQFF. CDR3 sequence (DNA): TGTGCCAGCAGCAGGTCGAACAATGAGCAGTTCTTC.

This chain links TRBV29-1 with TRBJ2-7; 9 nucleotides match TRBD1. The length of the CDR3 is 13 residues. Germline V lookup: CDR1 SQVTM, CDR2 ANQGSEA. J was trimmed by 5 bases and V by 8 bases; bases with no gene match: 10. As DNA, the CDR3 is TGCAGCTTTACGGGACAGGGAGGGGACGAGCAGTACTTC. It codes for CSFTGQGGDEQYF.

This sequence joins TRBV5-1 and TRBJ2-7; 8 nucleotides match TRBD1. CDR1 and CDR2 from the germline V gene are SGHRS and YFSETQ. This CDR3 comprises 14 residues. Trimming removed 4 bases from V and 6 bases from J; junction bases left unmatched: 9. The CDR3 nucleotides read TGCGCCAGCAGCCAGGGACAGGACAGCCGCGAGCAGTACTTC. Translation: CASSQGQDSREQYF. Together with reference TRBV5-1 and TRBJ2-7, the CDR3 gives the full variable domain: KAGVTQTPRYLIKTRGQQVTLSCSPISGHRSVSWYQQTPGQGLQFLFEYFSETQRNKGNFPGRFSGRQFSNSRSEMNVSTLELGDSALYLCASSQGQDSREQYFGPGTRLTVT.

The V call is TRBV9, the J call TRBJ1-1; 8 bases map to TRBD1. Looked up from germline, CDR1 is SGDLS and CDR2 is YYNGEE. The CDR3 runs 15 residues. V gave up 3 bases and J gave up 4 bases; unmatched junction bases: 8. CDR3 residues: CASSGTGKVGTEAFF. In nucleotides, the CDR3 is TGTGCCAGCAGCGGGACAGGGAAGGTTGGCACTGAAGCTTTCTTT. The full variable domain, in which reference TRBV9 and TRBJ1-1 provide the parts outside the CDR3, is DSGVTQTPKHLITATGQRVTLRCSPRSGDLSVYWYQQSLDQGLQFLIQYYNGEERAKGNILERFSAQQFPDLHSELNLSSLELGDSALYFCASSGTGKVGTEAFFGQGTRLTVV.

The CDR3 loop reads CASSIGTTEAFF. CDR3 nucleotides: TGTGCCAGTAGTATAGGGACAACTGAAGCTTTCTTT. The V call is TRBV19, the J call TRBJ1-1, with TRBD1 as a possible D gene (5 bases). Germline lookup yields CDR1 LNHDA and CDR2 SQIVND (reference sequence). V lost 1 base to trimming and J lost 5 bases, with 5 bases between them. This CDR3 is built from 12 residues.

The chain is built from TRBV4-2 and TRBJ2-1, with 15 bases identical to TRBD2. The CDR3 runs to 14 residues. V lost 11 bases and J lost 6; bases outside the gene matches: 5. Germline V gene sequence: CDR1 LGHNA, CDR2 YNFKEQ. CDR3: CAFRTSGGANEQFF. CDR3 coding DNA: TGTGCCTTCCGGACTAGCGGGGGGGCCAATGAGCAGTTCTTC.

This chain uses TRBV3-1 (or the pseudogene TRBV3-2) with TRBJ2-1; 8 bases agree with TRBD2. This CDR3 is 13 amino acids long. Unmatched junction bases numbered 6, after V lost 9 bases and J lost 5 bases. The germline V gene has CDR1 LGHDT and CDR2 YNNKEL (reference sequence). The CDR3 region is CASKRGRNNEQFF. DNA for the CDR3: TGTGCCAGTAAGCGCGGGAGGAACAATGAGCAGTTCTTC.

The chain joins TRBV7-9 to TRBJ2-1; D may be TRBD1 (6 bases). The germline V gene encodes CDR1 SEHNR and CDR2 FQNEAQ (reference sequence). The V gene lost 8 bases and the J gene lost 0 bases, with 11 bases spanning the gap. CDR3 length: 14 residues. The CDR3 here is CASRGQSSYNEQFF. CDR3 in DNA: TGTGCCAGCCGCGGACAGAGCTCCTACAATGAGCAGTTCTTC.

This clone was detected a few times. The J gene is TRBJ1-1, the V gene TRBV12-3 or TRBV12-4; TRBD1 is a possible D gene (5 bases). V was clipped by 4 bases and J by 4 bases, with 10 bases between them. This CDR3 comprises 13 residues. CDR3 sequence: CASSSYRFTEAFF. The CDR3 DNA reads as TGTGCCAGCAGTTCCTACAGGTTCACTGAAGCTTTCTTT.

The CDR3 sequence: CASGALATDTQYF. The CDR3 coding sequence is TGTGCCAGCGGCGCACTAGCGACAGATACGCAGTATTTT. The chain carries TRBV7-2 and TRBJ2-3, with 7 bases identical to TRBD2. V lost 8 bases and J lost 3; bases outside the gene matches: 5. The V gene's germline CDR1 is SGHTA and CDR2 FQGNSA. The CDR3 has 13 residues. Filled out from reference TRBV7-2 and TRBJ2-3, the complete variable domain reads GAGVSQSPSNKVTEKGKDVELRCDPISGHTALYWYRQSLGQGLEFLIYFQGNSAPDKSGLPSDRFSAERTGGSVSTLTIQRTQQEDSAVYLCASGALATDTQYFGPGTRLTVL.

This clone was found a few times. The CDR3 DNA reads as TGTGCCAGCAGCCCCAGGGGCAGCTCTGGAAACACCATATATTTT. Translating gives CASSPRGSSGNTIYF. The V call is TRBV7-9, the J call TRBJ1-3; tentative D call: TRBD1 (6 bases). Trimming stripped 5 bases from V and 0 bases from J, with 11 bases between. CDR1 is SEHNR, CDR2 FQNEAQ, per germline (reference sequence). The CDR3 length is 15 residues.

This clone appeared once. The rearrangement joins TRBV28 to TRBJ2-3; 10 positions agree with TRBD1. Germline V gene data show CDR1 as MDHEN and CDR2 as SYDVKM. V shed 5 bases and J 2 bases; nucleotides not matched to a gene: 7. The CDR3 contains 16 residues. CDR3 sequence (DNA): TGTGCCAGCAGTCTAGGGACAGGGGCAAACACAGATACGCAGTATTTT. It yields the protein CASSLGTGANTDTQYF. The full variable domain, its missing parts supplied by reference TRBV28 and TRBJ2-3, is DVKVTQSSRYLVKRTGEKVFLECVQDMDHENMFWYRQDPGLGLRLIYFSYDVKMKEKGDIPEGYSVSREKKERFSLILESASTNQTSMYLCASSLGTGANTDTQYFGPGTRLTVL.

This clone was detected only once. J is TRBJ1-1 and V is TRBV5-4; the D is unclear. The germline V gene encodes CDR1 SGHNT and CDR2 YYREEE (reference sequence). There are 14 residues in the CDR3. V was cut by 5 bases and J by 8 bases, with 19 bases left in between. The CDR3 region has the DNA TGTGCCAGCAGTGGGGAGGGTTTTCTCCCCGAAGCTTTCTTT. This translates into CASSGEGFLPEAFF. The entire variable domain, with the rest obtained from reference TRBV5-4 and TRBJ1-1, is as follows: ETGVTQSPTHLIKTRGQQVTLRCSSQSGHNTVSWYQQALGQGPQFIFQYYREEENGRGNFPPRFSGLQFPNYSSELNVNALELDDSALYLCASSGEGFLPEAFFGQGTRLTVV.

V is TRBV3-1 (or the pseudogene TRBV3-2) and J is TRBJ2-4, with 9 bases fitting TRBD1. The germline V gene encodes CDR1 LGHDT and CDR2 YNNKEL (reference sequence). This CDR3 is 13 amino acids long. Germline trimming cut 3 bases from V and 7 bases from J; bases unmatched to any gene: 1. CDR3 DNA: TGTGCCAGCAGCCAGGACAGGGGCAACATTCAGTACTTC. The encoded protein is CASSQDRGNIQYF.

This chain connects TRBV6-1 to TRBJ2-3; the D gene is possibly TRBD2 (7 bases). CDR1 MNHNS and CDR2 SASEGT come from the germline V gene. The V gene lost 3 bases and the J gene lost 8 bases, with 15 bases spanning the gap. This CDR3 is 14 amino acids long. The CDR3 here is CASSDRGGEGTQYF. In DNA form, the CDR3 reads TGTGCCAGCAGTGATCGAGGGGGGGAGGGTACGCAGTATTTT.

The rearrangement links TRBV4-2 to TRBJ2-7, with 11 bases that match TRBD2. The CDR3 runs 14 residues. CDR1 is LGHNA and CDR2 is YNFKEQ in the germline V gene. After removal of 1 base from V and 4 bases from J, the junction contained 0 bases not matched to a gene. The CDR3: CASSQGLAGYEQYF. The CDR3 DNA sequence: TGTGCCAGCAGCCAAGGACTAGCGGGGTACGAGCAGTACTTC.

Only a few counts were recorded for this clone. CDR3 in amino acids: CASSWTVGQGAGGYTF. CDR3 sequence (DNA): TGTGCCAGCAGCTGGACCGTAGGGCAGGGGGCAGGAGGCTACACCTTC. The chain carries TRBV5-6 and TRBJ1-2, with 8 bases lining up with TRBD1. The germline CDR1 and CDR2 sequences are SGHDT and YYEEEE. J gave up 8 bases and V 3 bases, and 15 bases lay outside the gene matches. This CDR3 is 16 amino acids long.

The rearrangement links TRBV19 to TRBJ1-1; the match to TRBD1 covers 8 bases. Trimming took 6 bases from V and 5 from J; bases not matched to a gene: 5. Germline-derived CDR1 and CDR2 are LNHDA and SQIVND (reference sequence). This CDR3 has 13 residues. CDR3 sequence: CASRLGTGTEAFF. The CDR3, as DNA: TGTGCCAGTAGACTCGGGACAGGTACTGAAGCTTTCTTT.

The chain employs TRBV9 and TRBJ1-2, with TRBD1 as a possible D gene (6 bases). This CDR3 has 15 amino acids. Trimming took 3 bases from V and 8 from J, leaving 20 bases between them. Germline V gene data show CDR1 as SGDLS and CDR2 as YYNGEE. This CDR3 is CASSDPLRGAFGYTF. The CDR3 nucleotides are TGTGCCAGCAGCGACCCTCTGCGGGGGGCGTTCGGCTACACCTTC. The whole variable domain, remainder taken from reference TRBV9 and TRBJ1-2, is DSGVTQTPKHLITATGQRVTLRCSPRSGDLSVYWYQQSLDQGLQFLIQYYNGEERAKGNILERFSAQQFPDLHSELNLSSLELGDSALYFCASSDPLRGAFGYTFGSGTRLTVV.

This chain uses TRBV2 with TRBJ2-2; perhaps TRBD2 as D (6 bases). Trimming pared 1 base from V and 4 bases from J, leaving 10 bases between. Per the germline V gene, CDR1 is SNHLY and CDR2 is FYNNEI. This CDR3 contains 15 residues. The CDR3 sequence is CASSEVRDSTGELFF. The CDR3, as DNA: TGTGCCAGCAGTGAAGTTCGGGACTCCACCGGGGAGCTGTTTTTT.

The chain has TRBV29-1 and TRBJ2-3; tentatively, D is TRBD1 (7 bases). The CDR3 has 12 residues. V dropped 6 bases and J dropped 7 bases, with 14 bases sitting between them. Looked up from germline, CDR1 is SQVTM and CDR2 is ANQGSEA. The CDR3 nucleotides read TGCAGCGTGGGGGGACAGCCCAATACGCAGTATTTT. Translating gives CSVGGQPNTQYF.

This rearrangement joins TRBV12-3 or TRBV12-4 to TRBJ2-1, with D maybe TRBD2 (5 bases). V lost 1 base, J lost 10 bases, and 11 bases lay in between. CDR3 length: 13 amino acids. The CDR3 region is CASSLGSEREQFF. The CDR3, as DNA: TGTGCCAGCAGTTTAGGATCAGAGCGGGAGCAGTTCTTC.